This entry is about one T cell receptor beta chain. Looked up from germline, CDR1 is SGHDN and CDR2 is FVKESK. The germline V and J ends were trimmed by 6 bases and 6 bases, with 18 bases remaining between them. CDR3 length: 14 residues. The entry originates in a study of T cell changes during pregnancy in multiple sclerosis. TCRdb keeps only in-frame clones here, not all; method: immunoSEQ multiplex PCR. The sample carries 40,000 to 50,000 clones, roughly nine tenths recorded once. Source: CD8+ T cells from peripheral blood mononuclear cells, taken after pregnancy. The receptor was isolated from a female donor with multiple sclerosis, enrolled in a pregnancy study. The J gene is TRBJ2-7, the V gene TRBV14; tentative D call: TRBD2 (5 bases). The CDR3 bases are TGTGCCAGCAGTCCCCCCTGGGATGGAGGCGAGCAGTACTTC. Translating it yields CASSPPWDGGEQYF.